This T cell receptor (beta chain) appears in the sequencing data of a study of beta chain features in type 1 diabetes. Study-wide points: Shorter TCRB CDR3s, moderately but significantly so, were found in Type 1 diabetes patients in all four CD4+ subsets. Insertions were fewer and deletions more numerous at VDJ junctions in type 1 diabetes patients.

The authors reverse transcribed all of the isolated RNA, so sequencing captured expressed TCRB transcripts. Some clones are missing from TCRdb's copy, which holds only in-frame ones; the method was immunoSEQ multiplex PCR. Of 630,000 or so clones listed, 11% to 15% are singletons. The V end was cut by 0 bases, the J end by 7 bases, with 4 bases between. From germline, CDR1 is SGDLS and CDR2 YYNGEE. The CDR3 totals 12 residues. This clone was detected a few times. As yet, its antigen is unknown. All of the sorted populations showed purity greater than 98%. The receptor was derived from a man younger than 35 with type 1 diabetes. The source material was naive CD4+ T cells from blood. The chain combines TRBV9 with TRBJ2-2, with unresolved D. In DNA form, the CDR3 reads TGTGCCAGCAGCGTAGGGTACGGGGAGCTGTTTTTT. Protein sequence: CASSVGYGELFF.